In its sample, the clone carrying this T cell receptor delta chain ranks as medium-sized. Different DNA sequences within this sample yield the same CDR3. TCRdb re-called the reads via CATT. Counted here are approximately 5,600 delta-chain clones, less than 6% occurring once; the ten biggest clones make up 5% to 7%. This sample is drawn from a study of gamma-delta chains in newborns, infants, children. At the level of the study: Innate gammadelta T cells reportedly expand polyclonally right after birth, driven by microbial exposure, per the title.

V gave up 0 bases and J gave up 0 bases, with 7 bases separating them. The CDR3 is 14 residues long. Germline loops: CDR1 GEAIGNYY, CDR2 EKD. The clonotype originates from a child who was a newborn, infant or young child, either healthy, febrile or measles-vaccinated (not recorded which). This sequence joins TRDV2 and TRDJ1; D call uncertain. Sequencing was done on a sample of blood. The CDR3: CACDTAGYTDKLIF. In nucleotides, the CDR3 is TGTGCCTGTGACACCGCTGGTTACACCGATAAACTCATCTTT.